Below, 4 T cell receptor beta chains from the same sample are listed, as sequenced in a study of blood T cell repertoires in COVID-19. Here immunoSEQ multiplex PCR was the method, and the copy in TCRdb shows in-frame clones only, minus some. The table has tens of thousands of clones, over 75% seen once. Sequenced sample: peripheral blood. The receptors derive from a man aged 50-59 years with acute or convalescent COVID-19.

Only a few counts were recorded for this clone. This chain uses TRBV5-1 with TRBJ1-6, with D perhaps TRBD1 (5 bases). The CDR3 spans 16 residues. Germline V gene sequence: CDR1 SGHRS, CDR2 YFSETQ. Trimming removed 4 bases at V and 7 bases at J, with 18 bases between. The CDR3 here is CASSPTPGPGNSPLHF. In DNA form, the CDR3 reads TGCGCCAGCAGCCCAACTCCGGGCCCAGGGAATTCACCCCTCCACTTT.

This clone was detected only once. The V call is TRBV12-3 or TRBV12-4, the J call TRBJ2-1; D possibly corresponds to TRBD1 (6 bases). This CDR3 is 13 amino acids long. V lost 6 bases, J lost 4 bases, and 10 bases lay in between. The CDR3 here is CASRDQGYNEQFF. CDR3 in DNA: TGTGCCAGCAGAGATCAGGGGTACAATGAGCAGTTCTTC.

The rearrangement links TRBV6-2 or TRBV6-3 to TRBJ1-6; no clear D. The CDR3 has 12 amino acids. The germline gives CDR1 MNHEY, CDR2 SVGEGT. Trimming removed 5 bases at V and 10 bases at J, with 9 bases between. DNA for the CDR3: TGTGCCAGCAGTATTCGGTGGTCACCCCTCCACTTT. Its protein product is CASSIRWSPLHF.

The CDR3 is CASSPEDRAWNSPLHF. Here the CDR3 DNA reads TGTGCCAGCAGTCCCGAGGACAGGGCATGGAATTCACCCCTCCACTTT. The V and J genes are TRBV28 and TRBJ1-6, with 8 positions matching TRBD1. V lost 5 bases and J lost 7; bases outside the gene matches: 10. This CDR3 region has 16 residues. CDR1 and CDR2 (germline): MDHEN, SYDVKM.